The entry below gives a single T cell receptor beta chain sequence along with its context. This record belongs to a study of blood T cell repertoires in COVID-19. Study information: Whether acute or convalescent, the COVID-19 samples came from the United States, Italy and Spain. From T cells, B-cell-depleted T cells, or PBMCs came the material, which was cDNA or gDNA.

Germline loops: CDR1 MNHEY, CDR2 SVGEGT. There are 15 residues in the CDR3. After removal of 2 bases from V and 5 bases from J, the junction contained 7 bases not matched to a gene. TCRdb keeps only in-frame clones here, not all; method: immunoSEQ multiplex PCR. This table holds around 140,000 clones, approximately 88% found once. The V call is TRBV6-2 or TRBV6-3, the J call TRBJ2-7; 9 nucleotides match TRBD1. The sequence derives from a woman aged 45-60 years with acute or convalescent COVID-19. The sequenced sample consisted of peripheral blood. CDR3 in amino acids: CASSYGTGSADEQYF. CDR3 nucleotide sequence: TGTGCCAGCAGTTACGGGACAGGGTCGGCCGACGAGCAGTACTTC.